This T cell receptor (beta chain) originates from a study of spatial heterogeneity in lung cancer. Study overall: Raw reads contained each unique TCR and UMI combination more than ten times on average. Study conclusions and caveats: Follow-up blood showed ubiquitous expanded tumor TCRs less than blood at resection did.

This CDR3 is 14 amino acids long. CDR1 and CDR2 from the germline V gene are MNHNY and SVGAGI (reference sequence). Trimming cost V 3 bases and J 6 bases, with 12 bases left between them. Unique molecular identifiers, one per molecule, were present on every TCR cDNA molecule. TCRdb called the 5' RACE reads again in MiXCR, with one record for every CDR3 protein. The sample has just under 45,000 distinct CDR3 sequences; approximately 22% are singletons. This clonotype came up many times. Its cognate antigen is unknown. Time point of the sample: blood at routine non-recurrence follow-up after resection. Sequencing was performed on PBMCs, taken at follow-up. The chain uses TRBV6-6 and TRBJ1-5; D is possibly TRBD1 (5 bases). The source is a female donor with early-stage non-small cell lung cancer. The CDR3 loop is CASSYQGSAQPQHF. Written as DNA, the CDR3 is TGTGCCAGCAGTTATCAGGGATCGGCTCAGCCCCAGCATTTT.